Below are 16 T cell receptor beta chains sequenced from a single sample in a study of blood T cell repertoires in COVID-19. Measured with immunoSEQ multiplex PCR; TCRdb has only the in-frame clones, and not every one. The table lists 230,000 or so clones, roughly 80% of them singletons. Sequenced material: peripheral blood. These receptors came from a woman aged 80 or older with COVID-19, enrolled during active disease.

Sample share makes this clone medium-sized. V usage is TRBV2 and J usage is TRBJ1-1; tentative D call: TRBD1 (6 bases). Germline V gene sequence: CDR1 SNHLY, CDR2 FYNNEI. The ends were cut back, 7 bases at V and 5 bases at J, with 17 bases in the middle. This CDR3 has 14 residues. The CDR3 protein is CASNPTGRGTEAFF. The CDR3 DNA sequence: TGTGCCAGCAACCCAACAGGGCGGGGGACTGAAGCTTTCTTT.

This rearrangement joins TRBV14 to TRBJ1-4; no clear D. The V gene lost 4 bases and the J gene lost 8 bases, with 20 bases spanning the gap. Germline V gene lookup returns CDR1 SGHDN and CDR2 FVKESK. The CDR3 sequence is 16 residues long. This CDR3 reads CASSPSAPSRGEKLFF. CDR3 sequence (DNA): TGTGCCAGCAGCCCTTCTGCACCCTCGAGAGGCGAAAAACTGTTTTTT.

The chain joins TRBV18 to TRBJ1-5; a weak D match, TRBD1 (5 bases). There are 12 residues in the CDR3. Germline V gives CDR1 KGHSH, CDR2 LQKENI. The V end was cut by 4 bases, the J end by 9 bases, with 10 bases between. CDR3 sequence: CASSLVGGPQHF. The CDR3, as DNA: TGTGCCAGCTCACTAGTGGGGGGGCCCCAGCATTTT.

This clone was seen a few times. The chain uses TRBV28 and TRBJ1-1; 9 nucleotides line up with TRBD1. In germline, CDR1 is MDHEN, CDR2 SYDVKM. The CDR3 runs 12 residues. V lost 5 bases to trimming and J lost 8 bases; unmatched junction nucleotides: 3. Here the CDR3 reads CASSEDRGEAFF. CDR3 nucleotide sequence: TGTGCCAGCAGTGAGGACAGGGGCGAAGCTTTCTTT.

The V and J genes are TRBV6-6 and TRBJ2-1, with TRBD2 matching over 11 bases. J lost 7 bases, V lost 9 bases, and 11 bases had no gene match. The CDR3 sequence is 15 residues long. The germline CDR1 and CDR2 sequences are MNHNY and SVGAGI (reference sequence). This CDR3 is CASFTGTSGSNEQFF. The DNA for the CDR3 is TGTGCCAGTTTCACCGGGACTAGCGGATCAAATGAGCAGTTCTTC.

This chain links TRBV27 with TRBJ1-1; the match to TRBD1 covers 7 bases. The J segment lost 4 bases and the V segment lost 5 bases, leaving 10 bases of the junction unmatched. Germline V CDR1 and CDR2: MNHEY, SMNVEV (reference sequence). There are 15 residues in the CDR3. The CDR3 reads CASSTWTGGTTEAFF. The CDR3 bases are TGTGCCAGCAGTACCTGGACAGGAGGGACCACTGAAGCTTTCTTT.

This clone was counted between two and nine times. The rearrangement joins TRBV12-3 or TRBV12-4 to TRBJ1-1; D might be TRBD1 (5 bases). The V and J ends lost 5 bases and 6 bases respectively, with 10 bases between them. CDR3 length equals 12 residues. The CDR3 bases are TGTGCCAGCAGTCGACAGACGGCTGAAGCTTTCTTT. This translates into CASSRQTAEAFF.

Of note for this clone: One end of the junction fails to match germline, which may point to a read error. CDR3 DNA: TGTGCCAGCAGTTCTTTTCCTGGGGGGGGGCGTAACTCTGGCTACACCTTC. Its translation: CASSSFPGGGRNSGYTF. J is TRBJ1-2 and V is TRBV27, with D maybe TRBD1 (6 bases). There are 17 residues in the CDR3. CDR1 is MNHEY and CDR2 is SMNVEV in the germline V gene (reference sequence).

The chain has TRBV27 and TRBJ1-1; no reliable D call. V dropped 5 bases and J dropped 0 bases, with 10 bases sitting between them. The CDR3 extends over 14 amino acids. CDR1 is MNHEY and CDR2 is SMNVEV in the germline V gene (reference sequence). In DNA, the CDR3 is TGTGCCAGCAGTATACTCCAGGTGAACACTGAAGCTTTCTTT. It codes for CASSILQVNTEAFF.

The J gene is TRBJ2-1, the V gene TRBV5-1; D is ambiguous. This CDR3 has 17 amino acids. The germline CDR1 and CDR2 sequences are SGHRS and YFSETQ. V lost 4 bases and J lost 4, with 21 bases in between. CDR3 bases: TGCGCCAGCAGCCATCCTGAAGCGCCAGTAACATACAATGAGCAGTTCTTC. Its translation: CASSHPEAPVTYNEQFF.

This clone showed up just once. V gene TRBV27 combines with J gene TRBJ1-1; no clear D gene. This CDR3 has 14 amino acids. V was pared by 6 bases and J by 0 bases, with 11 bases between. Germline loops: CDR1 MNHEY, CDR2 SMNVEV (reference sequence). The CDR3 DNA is TGTGCCAGCAGGCGAGGCTCTATGAACACTGAAGCTTTCTTT. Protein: CASRRGSMNTEAFF.

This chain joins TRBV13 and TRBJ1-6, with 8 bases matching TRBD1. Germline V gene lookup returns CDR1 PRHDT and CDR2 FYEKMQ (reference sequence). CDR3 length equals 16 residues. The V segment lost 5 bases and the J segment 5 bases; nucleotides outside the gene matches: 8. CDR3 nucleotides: TGTGCCAGCAGCGTCCGGAGGGACAGGAATAATTCACCCCTCCACTTT. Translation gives CASSVRRDRNNSPLHF.

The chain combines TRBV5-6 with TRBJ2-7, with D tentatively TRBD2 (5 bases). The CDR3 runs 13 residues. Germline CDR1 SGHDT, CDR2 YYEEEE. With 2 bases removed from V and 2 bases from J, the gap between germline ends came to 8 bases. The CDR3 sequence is CASSFSGTYEQYF. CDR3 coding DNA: TGTGCCAGCAGCTTCTCCGGGACCTACGAGCAGTACTTC.

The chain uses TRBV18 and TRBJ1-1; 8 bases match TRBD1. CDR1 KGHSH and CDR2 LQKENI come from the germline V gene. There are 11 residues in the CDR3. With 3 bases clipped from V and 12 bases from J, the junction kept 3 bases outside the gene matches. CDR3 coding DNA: TGTGCCAGCTCACCGGACAGGGTACCTTTCTTT. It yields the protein CASSPDRVPFF.

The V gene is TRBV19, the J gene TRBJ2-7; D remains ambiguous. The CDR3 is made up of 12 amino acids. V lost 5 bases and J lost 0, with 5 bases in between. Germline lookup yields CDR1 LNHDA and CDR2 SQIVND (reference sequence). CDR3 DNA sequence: TGTGCCAGTAGTGAGAGCTCCTACGAGCAGTACTTC. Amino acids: CASSESSYEQYF. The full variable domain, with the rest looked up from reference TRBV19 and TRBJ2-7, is DGGITQSPKYLFRKEGQNVTLSCEQNLNHDAMYWYRQDPGQGLRLIYYSQIVNDFQKGDIAEGYSVSREKKESFPLTVTSAQKNPTAFYLCASSESSYEQYFGPGTRLTVT.

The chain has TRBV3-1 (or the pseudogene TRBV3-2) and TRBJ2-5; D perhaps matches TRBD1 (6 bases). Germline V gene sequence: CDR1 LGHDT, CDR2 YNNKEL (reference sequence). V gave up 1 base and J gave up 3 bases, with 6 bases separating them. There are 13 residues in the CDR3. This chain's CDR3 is CASSQGQEETQYF. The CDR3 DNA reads TGTGCCAGCAGCCAAGGACAGGAAGAGACCCAGTACTTC.